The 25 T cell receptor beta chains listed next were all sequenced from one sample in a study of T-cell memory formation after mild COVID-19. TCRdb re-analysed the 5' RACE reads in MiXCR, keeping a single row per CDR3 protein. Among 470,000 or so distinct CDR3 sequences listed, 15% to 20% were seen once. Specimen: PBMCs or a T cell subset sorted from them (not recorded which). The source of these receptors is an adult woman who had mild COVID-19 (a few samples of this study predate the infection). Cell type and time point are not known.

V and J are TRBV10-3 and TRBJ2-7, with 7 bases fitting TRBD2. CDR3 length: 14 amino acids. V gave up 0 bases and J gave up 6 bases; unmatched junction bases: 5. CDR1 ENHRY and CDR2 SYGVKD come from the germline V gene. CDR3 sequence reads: CAISESAGEGEQYF. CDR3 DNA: TGTGCCATCAGTGAGTCGGCGGGAGAGGGCGAGCAGTACTTC.

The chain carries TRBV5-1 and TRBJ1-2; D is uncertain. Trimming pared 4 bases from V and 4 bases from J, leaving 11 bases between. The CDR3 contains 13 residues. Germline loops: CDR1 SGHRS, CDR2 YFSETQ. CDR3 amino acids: CASSPDLAYGYTF. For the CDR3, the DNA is TGCGCCAGCAGCCCGGACCTGGCCTATGGCTACACCTTC.

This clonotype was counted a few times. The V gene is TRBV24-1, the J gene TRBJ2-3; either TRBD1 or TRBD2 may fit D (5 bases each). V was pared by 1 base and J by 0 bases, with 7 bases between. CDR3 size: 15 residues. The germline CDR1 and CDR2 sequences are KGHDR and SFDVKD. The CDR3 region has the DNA TGTGCCACCAGTGATTTTGGGGACAGCACAGATACGCAGTATTTT. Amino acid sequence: CATSDFGDSTDTQYF.

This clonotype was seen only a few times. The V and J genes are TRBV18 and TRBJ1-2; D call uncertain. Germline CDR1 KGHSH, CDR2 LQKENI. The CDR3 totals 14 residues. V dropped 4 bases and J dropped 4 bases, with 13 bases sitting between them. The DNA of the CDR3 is TGTGCCAGCTCACGCGCCGACGGTTCCTATGGCTACACCTTC. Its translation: CASSRADGSYGYTF.

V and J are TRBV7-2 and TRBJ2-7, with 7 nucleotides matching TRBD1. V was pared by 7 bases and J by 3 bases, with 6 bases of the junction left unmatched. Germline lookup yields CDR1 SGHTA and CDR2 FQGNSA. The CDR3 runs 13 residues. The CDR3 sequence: CASTQGQRYEQYF. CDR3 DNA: TGTGCCAGCACCCAGGGACAGCGCTACGAGCAGTACTTC. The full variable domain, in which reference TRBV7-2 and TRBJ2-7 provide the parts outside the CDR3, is GAGVSQSPSNKVTEKGKDVELRCDPISGHTALYWYRQSLGQGLEFLIYFQGNSAPDKSGLPSDRFSAERTGGSVSTLTIQRTQQEDSAVYLCASTQGQRYEQYFGPGTRLTVT.

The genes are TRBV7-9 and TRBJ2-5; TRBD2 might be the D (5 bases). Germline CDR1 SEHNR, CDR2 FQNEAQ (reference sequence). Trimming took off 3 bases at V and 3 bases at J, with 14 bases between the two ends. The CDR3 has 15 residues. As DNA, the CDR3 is TGTGCCAGCAGCTTTTTTTGGACTCCTGAAGAGACCCAGTACTTC. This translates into CASSFFWTPEETQYF.

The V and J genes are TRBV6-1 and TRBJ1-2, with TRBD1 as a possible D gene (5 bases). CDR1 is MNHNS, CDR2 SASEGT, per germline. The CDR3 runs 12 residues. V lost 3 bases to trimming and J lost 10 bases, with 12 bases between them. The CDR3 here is CASSEGPELYTF. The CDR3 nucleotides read TGTGCCAGCAGTGAGGGGCCCGAACTCTACACCTTC.

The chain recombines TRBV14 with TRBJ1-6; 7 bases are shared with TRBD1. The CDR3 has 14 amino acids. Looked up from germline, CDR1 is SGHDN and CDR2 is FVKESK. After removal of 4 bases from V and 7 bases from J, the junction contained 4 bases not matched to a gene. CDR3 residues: CASSRPGQNSPLHF. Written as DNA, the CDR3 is TGTGCCAGCAGCCGACCGGGACAGAATTCACCCCTCCACTTT.

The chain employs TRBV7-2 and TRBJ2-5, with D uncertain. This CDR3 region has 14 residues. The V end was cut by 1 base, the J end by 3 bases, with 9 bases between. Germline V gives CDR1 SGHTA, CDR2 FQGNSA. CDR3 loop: CASSLDVQEETQYF. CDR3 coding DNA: TGTGCCAGCAGCTTAGATGTCCAAGAAGAGACCCAGTACTTC.

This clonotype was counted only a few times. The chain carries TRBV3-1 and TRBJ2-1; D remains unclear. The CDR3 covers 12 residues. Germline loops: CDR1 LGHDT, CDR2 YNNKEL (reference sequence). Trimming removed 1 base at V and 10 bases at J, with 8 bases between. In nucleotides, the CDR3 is TGTGCCAGCAGCCAAGTAGTCTACGAGCAGTTCTTC. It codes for CASSQVVYEQFF.

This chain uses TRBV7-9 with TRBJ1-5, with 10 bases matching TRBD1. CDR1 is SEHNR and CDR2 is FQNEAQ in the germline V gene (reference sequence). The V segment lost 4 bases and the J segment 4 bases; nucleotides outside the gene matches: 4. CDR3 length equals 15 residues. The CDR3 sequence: CASSSGQGVNQPQHF. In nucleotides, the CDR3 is TGTGCCAGCAGCTCCGGACAGGGGGTGAATCAGCCCCAGCATTTT. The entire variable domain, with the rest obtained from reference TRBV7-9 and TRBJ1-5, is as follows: DTGVSQNPRHKITKRGQNVTFRCDPISEHNRLYWYRQTLGQGPEFLTYFQNEAQLEKSRLLSDRFSAERPKGSFSTLEIQRTEQGDSAMYLCASSSGQGVNQPQHFGDGTRLSIL.

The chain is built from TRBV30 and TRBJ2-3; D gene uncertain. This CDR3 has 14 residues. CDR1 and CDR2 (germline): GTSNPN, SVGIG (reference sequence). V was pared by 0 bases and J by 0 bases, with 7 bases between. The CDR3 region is CAWSVSRSTDTQYF. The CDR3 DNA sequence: TGTGCCTGGAGTGTTAGTAGGAGCACAGATACGCAGTATTTT.

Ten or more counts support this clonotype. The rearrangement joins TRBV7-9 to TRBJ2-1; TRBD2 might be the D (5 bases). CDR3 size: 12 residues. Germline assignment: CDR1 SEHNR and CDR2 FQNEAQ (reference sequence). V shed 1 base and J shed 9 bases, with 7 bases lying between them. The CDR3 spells CASSLGAGEQFF. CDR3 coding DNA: TGTGCCAGCAGCTTAGGTGCGGGTGAGCAGTTCTTC.

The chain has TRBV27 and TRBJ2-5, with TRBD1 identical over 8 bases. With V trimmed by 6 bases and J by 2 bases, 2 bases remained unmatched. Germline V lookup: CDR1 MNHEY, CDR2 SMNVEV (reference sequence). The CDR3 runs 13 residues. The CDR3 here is CASRGQAQETQYF. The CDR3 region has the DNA TGTGCCAGCAGGGGACAGGCGCAAGAGACCCAGTACTTC.

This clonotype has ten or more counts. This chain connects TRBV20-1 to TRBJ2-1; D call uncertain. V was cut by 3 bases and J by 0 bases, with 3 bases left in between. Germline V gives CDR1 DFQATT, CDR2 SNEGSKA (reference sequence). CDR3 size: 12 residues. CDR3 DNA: TGCAGTGCTAGCGGCTCCTACAATGAGCAGTTCTTC. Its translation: CSASGSYNEQFF.

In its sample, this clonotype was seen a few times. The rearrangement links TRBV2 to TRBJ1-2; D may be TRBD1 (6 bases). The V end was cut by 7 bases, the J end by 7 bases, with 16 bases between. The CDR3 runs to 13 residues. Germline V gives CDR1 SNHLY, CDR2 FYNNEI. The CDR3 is CASNLDSPGGYTF. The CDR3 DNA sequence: TGTGCCAGCAATCTGGACAGCCCTGGTGGCTACACCTTC.

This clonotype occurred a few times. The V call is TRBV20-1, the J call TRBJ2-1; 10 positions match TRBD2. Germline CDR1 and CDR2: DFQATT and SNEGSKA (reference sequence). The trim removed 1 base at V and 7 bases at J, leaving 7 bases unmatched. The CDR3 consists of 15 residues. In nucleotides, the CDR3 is TGCAGTGCTAGAGGCCTAGCGGGAGTCAGTAATGAGCAGTTCTTC. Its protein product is CSARGLAGVSNEQFF.

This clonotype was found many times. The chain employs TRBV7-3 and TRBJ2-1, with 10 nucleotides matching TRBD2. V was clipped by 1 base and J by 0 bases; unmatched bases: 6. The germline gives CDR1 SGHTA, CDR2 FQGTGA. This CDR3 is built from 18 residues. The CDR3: CASSLSVAGGSSYNEQFF. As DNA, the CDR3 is TGTGCCAGCAGCTTAAGCGTAGCGGGGGGTTCCTCCTACAATGAGCAGTTCTTC.

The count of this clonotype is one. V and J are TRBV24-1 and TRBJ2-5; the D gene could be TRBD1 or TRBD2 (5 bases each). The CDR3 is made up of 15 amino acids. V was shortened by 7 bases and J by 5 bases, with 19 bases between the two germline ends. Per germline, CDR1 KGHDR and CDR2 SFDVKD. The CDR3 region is CATSRGDPKRETQYF. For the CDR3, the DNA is TGTGCCACCAGCAGAGGGGACCCAAAGCGGGAGACCCAGTACTTC.

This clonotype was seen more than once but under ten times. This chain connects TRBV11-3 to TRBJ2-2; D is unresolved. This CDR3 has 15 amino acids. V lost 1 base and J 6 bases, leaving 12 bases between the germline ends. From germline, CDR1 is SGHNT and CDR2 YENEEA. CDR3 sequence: CASSLAYGSPGELFF. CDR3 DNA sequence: TGTGCCAGCAGCTTAGCCTACGGCAGCCCCGGGGAGCTGTTTTTT. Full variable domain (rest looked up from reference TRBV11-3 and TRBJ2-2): EAGVVQSPRYKIIEKKQPVAFWCNPISGHNTLYWYLQNLGQGPELLIRYENEEAVDDSQLPKDRFSAERLKGVDSTLKIQPAELGDSAVYLCASSLAYGSPGELFFGEGSRLTVL.

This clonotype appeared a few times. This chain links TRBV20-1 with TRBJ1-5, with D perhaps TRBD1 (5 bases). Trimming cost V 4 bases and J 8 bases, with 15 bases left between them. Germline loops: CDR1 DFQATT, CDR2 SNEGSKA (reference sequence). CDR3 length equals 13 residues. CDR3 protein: CSAKAGFKEPQHF. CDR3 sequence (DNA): TGCAGTGCTAAGGCAGGGTTCAAGGAGCCCCAGCATTTT.

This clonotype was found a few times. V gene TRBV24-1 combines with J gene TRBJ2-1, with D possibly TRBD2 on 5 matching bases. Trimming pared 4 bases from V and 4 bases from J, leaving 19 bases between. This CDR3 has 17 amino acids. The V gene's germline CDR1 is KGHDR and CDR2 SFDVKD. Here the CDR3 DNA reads TGTGCCACCAGTGACTCAGTCACTAGTACGTTTTACAATGAGCAGTTCTTC. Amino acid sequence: CATSDSVTSTFYNEQFF.

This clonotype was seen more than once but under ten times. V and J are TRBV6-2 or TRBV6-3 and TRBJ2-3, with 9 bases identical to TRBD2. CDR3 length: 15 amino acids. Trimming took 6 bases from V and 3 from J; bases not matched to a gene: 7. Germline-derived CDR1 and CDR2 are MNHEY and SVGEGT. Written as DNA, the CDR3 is TGTGCCAGCAGCCCGGCGGGGGGGCGAACAGATACGCAGTATTTT. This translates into CASSPAGGRTDTQYF.

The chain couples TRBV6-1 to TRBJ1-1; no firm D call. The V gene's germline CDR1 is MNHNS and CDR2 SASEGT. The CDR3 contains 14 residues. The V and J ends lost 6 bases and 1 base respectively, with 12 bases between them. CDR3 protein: CASSPTHSNTEAFF. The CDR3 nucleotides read TGTGCCAGCAGCCCGACCCACTCGAACACTGAAGCTTTCTTT.

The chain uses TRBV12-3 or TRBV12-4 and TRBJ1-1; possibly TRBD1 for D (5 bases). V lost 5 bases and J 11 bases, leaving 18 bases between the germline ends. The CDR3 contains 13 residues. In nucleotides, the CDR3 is TGTGCCAGCAGTACCCAGGTGAGGGGTGGGGCTTTCTTT. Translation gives CASSTQVRGGAFF.